The 31 T cell receptor beta chains reported below all come from one sample, sequenced in a study of spatial heterogeneity in lung cancer. TCRdb used MiXCR to reprocess the 5' RACE reads, holding one entry per CDR3 protein. The sample carries roughly 45,000 distinct CDR3 sequences, 20% to 25% recorded once. Noted time point: blood at routine non-recurrence follow-up after resection. Here the sequenced sample was PBMCs, taken at follow-up. The source of these receptors is a female donor with early-stage non-small cell lung cancer.

This clonotype was recorded a few times. The chain couples TRBV7-9 to TRBJ1-1, with D uncertain. The V gene lost 1 base and the J gene lost 9 bases, with 9 bases spanning the gap. The CDR3 has 12 amino acids. Germline V gene sequence: CDR1 SEHNR, CDR2 FQNEAQ (reference sequence). The CDR3: CASSLEQRQAFF. The DNA of the CDR3 is TGTGCCAGCAGCTTAGAACAGAGACAAGCTTTCTTT.

In this sample, this clonotype turned up many times. The V gene is TRBV7-2, the J gene TRBJ2-1; a weak D match, TRBD2 (5 bases). The V and J ends lost 1 base and 3 bases respectively, with 13 bases between them. Germline CDR1 and CDR2: SGHTA and FQGNSA. This CDR3 spans 16 amino acids. CDR3 residues: CASSLEDSTFYNEQFF. CDR3 nucleotides: TGTGCCAGCAGCTTAGAGGACTCGACCTTCTACAATGAGCAGTTCTTC. Supplemented by reference TRBV7-2 and TRBJ2-1, the full variable domain reads GAGVSQSPSNKVTEKGKDVELRCDPISGHTALYWYRQSLGQGLEFLIYFQGNSAPDKSGLPSDRFSAERTGGSVSTLTIQRTQQEDSAVYLCASSLEDSTFYNEQFFGPGTRLTVL.

The genes are TRBV9 and TRBJ2-1, with D tentatively TRBD1 (5 bases). This CDR3 comprises 15 residues. The V and J ends lost 0 bases and 7 bases respectively, with 14 bases between them. Germline V gene sequence: CDR1 SGDLS, CDR2 YYNGEE. CDR3 nucleotide sequence: TGTGCCAGCAGCGTAGGTATAGGGGCCTTTAATGAGCAGTTCTTC. Its protein is CASSVGIGAFNEQFF.

V and J are TRBV6-5 and TRBJ2-7; D uncertain. Deletions cut 2 bases from V and 5 bases from J, with 7 bases between. Germline loops: CDR1 MNHEY, CDR2 SVGAGI. The CDR3 loop spans 12 amino acids. The DNA for the CDR3 is TGTGCCAGCAGTTACGATGTGGACGAGCAGTACGTC. This codes for CASSYDVDEQYV.

Many counts were recorded for this clonotype. V is TRBV29-1 and J is TRBJ2-5, with TRBD2 as a possible D gene (6 bases). Germline CDR1 and CDR2: SQVTM and ANQGSEA. This CDR3 contains 13 residues. V gave up 6 bases and J gave up 2 bases, with 13 bases separating them. CDR3 coding DNA: TGCAGCGTAGGGTTAGGAGGGCAAGAGACCCAGTACTTC. Its protein product is CSVGLGGQETQYF.

The chain carries TRBV9 and TRBJ1-5; possible D gene TRBD1, 5 bases. V shed 3 bases and J shed 7 bases, with 17 bases lying between them. The germline V gene encodes CDR1 SGDLS and CDR2 YYNGEE. The CDR3 contains 15 residues. The CDR3: CASSAGGGAGQPQHF. For the CDR3, the DNA is TGTGCCAGCAGCGCCGGTGGGGGTGCGGGCCAGCCCCAGCATTTT.

This clonotype has just a few counts. The chain carries TRBV7-3 and TRBJ2-5; D perhaps matches TRBD1 (6 bases). In germline, CDR1 is SGHTA, CDR2 FQGTGA. There are 13 residues in the CDR3. V gave up 6 bases and J gave up 5 bases, with 13 bases separating them. The CDR3 is CASSRGKRETQYF. The CDR3 DNA sequence: TGTGCCAGCAGTAGGGGGAAGAGGGAGACCCAGTACTTC.

This chain links TRBV5-1 with TRBJ1-6; D remains unclear. The V and J ends lost 4 bases and 12 bases respectively, with 17 bases between them. The CDR3 has 14 residues. Germline V gene lookup returns CDR1 SGHRS and CDR2 YFSETQ. The CDR3 sequence: CASSPDGIIQPLHF. The CDR3 nucleotides read TGCGCCAGCAGCCCCGACGGAATAATTCAACCCCTCCACTTT.

This clonotype was seen a few times. CDR3 nucleotide sequence: TGCGCCAGCAGCGCCCCCACGGAGGGTACTGAAGCTTTCTTT. This sequence encodes CASSAPTEGTEAFF. The chain has TRBV4-1 and TRBJ1-1; D is unclear. This CDR3 is 14 amino acids long. The V and J ends lost 5 bases and 5 bases respectively, with 15 bases between them. Germline V gives CDR1 MGHRA, CDR2 YSYEKL.

This clonotype was counted at least ten times. The chain couples TRBV12-3 or TRBV12-4 to TRBJ2-6; D not certain. The length of the CDR3 is 15 residues. V lost 3 bases and J lost 2, with 8 bases in between. The CDR3 DNA is TGTGCCAGCAGTTTTGAGGTTGCTGGGGCCAACGTCCTGACTTTC. Protein sequence: CASSFEVAGANVLTF.

This clonotype was found a few times. This rearrangement joins TRBV20-1 to TRBJ2-5, with D possibly TRBD2 on 5 matching bases. The CDR3 runs 12 residues. From germline, CDR1 is DFQATT and CDR2 SNEGSKA (reference sequence). V was pared by 2 bases and J by 5 bases, with 9 bases between. The CDR3 sequence is CSARRGGETQYF. Written as DNA, the CDR3 is TGCAGTGCTAGACGCGGCGGGGAGACCCAGTACTTC.

The chain carries TRBV14 and TRBJ2-3, with 9 nucleotides matching TRBD2. The CDR3 covers 16 residues. Looked up from germline, CDR1 is SGHDN and CDR2 is FVKESK. The V and J ends lost 1 base and 6 bases, in that order; junction bases with no gene match: 8. CDR3 bases: TGTGCCAGCAGCCAAGGAATAGCGGGAGATAGCGATACGCAGTATTTT. Translating it yields CASSQGIAGDSDTQYF.

The chain is built from TRBV7-9 and TRBJ1-6; D perhaps matches TRBD1 (5 bases). The CDR3 spans 16 residues. Germline V gene sequence: CDR1 SEHNR, CDR2 FQNEAQ (reference sequence). V shed 2 bases and J shed 7 bases, with 15 bases lying between them. The chain's CDR3 is CASSLTIGTENSPLHF. The DNA for the CDR3 is TGTGCCAGCAGCTTAACTATCGGGACGGAAAATTCACCCCTCCACTTT.

This clonotype appeared many times. V is TRBV4-1 and J is TRBJ1-2, with a weak D call TRBD1 (5 bases). V was trimmed by 5 bases and J by 0 bases, leaving 16 bases between them. From germline, CDR1 is MGHRA and CDR2 YSYEKL. The CDR3 spans 16 residues. CDR3 DNA: TGCGCCAGCAGCAAGCCCGGGACCGGAGCTAACTATGGCTACACCTTC. This sequence encodes CASSKPGTGANYGYTF.

Concerning this clonotype: One end of the junction varies from germline; a read error may be responsible. The chain joins TRBV18 to TRBJ2-2; 9 bases are shared with TRBD1. Per the germline V gene, CDR1 is KGHSH and CDR2 is LQKENI. The CDR3 has 14 residues. The CDR3 region is CSSSSGQGTGELFF. Here the CDR3 DNA reads TGTTCCAGCTCATCCGGACAGGGGACCGGGGAGCTGTTTTTT.

This clonotype was observed at least ten times. The chain combines TRBV18 with TRBJ2-1; D tentatively reads TRBD1 or TRBD2 (5 bases each). CDR3 size: 15 residues. Trimming pared 5 bases from V and 3 bases from J, leaving 14 bases between. The germline V gene has CDR1 KGHSH and CDR2 LQKENI. CDR3 protein: CASSTGTEIYNEQFF. CDR3 nucleotide sequence: TGTGCCAGCTCAACCGGGACGGAGATCTACAATGAGCAGTTCTTC.

The V and J genes are TRBV19 and TRBJ2-5; 9 bases are a match to TRBD2. Trimming at V came to 5 bases and at J to 0 bases, leaving 10 bases not matched to a gene. Germline values: CDR1 LNHDA, CDR2 SQIVND (reference sequence). This CDR3 region has 17 residues. CDR3 sequence reads: CASSGLAGSAYQETQYF. The CDR3 coding sequence is TGTGCCAGTAGTGGTCTAGCGGGATCCGCGTACCAAGAGACCCAGTACTTC.

This chain links TRBV5-1 with TRBJ2-7; D is ambiguous. Germline V gives CDR1 SGHRS, CDR2 YFSETQ. Trimming removed 4 bases from V and 4 bases from J, with 15 bases in between. The CDR3 covers 14 residues. DNA for the CDR3: TGCGCCAGCAGCGTGGAACGGGCAGAATACGAGCAGTACTTC. Translated: CASSVERAEYEQYF.

CDR3 residues: CASSSLSGVGEQFF. DNA for the CDR3: TGTGCCAGCAGCTCCCTCTCTGGCGTGGGTGAGCAGTTCTTC. The chain combines TRBV11-2 with TRBJ2-1, with no clear D. In germline, CDR1 is SGHAT, CDR2 FQNNGV. V was clipped by 4 bases and J by 9 bases, with 16 bases between them. The CDR3 sequence is 14 residues long.

This clonotype was detected a few times. The rearrangement uses TRBV7-2 and TRBJ2-5, with a tentative D call TRBD1 (6 bases). In germline, CDR1 is SGHTA, CDR2 FQGNSA. V was pared by 2 bases and J by 4 bases, with 11 bases between. This CDR3 spans 14 amino acids. The CDR3 DNA follows: TGTGCCAGCAGCTTAAGCAGGGGTTCAGAGACCCAGTACTTC. Translated: CASSLSRGSETQYF.

The chain employs TRBV3-1 and TRBJ2-3; possible D gene TRBD2, 5 bases. This CDR3 is built from 12 residues. Trimming shortened V by 2 bases and J by 8 bases, and 8 bases separated the two germline ends. Germline assignment: CDR1 LGHDT and CDR2 YNNKEL (reference sequence). The CDR3 region has the DNA TGTGCCAGCAGCCAAATAGAGGGTACGCAGTATTTT. Its protein is CASSQIEGTQYF.

Only a few counts were recorded for this clonotype. V and J are TRBV20-1 and TRBJ2-3; D might be TRBD2 (6 bases). Germline assignment: CDR1 DFQATT and CDR2 SNEGSKA (reference sequence). With 0 bases removed from V and 1 base from J, the gap between germline ends came to 11 bases. The CDR3 runs to 15 residues. The CDR3 is CSARDGGIGTDTQYF. The DNA of the CDR3 is TGCAGTGCTAGAGATGGGGGGATAGGCACAGATACGCAGTATTTT.

This clonotype was picked up many times. The chain has TRBV5-1 and TRBJ1-1; a weak D match, TRBD1 (6 bases). Per germline, CDR1 SGHRS and CDR2 YFSETQ. V was pared by 0 bases and J by 3 bases, with 12 bases between. This CDR3 is built from 15 residues. Written as DNA, the CDR3 is TGCGCCAGCAGCTTGGACGGCAGGGGCGACACTGAAGCTTTCTTT. Amino acids: CASSLDGRGDTEAFF.

This clonotype was counted at least ten times. This chain connects TRBV19 to TRBJ1-2, with D unresolved. CDR1 is LNHDA and CDR2 is SQIVND in the germline V gene (reference sequence). The CDR3 totals 13 residues. V lost 3 bases and J lost 7, with 12 bases in between. CDR3 DNA: TGTGCCAGTAGTATTGGCGAGGGCAGTGGCTACACCTTC. Protein sequence: CASSIGEGSGYTF.

This clonotype was detected ten times or more. The chain recombines TRBV12-3 or TRBV12-4 with TRBJ2-2; the match to TRBD2 covers 8 bases. The ends lost 5 bases at V and 6 bases at J; junction bases unmatched: 17. This CDR3 region has 18 residues. CDR3 amino acids: CASSPIPRTSPRAGELFF. The CDR3, as DNA: TGTGCCAGCAGTCCAATCCCGCGGACTAGCCCTAGAGCCGGGGAGCTGTTTTTT.

The chain has TRBV28 and TRBJ2-5; no clear D gene. The CDR3 consists of 12 residues. V lost 5 bases, J lost 2 bases, and 6 bases lay in between. From germline, CDR1 is MDHEN and CDR2 SYDVKM. CDR3 sequence (DNA): TGTGCCAGCAGTGTAAATCAAGAGACCCAGTACTTC. This translates into CASSVNQETQYF.

This clonotype was counted ten times or more. The chain couples TRBV18 to TRBJ2-1; 10 nucleotides match TRBD2. The CDR3 has 14 residues. V shed 6 bases, J shed 6 bases, and the junction held 5 bases outside the gene matches. CDR1 is KGHSH and CDR2 is LQKENI in the germline V gene. DNA for the CDR3: TGTGCCAGCTCGCAGGGACTAGCGCGCAATGAGCAGTTCTTC. Its protein product is CASSQGLARNEQFF.

The chain recombines TRBV7-2 with TRBJ2-1; 10 bases fit TRBD2. Germline CDR1 is SGHTA and CDR2 is FQGNSA. There are 14 residues in the CDR3. V trimming: 6 bases; J trimming: 4 bases; junction bases outside the gene matches: 3. In DNA form, the CDR3 reads TGTGCCAGCAGTACGGGACTAGCGTACAATGAGCAGTTCTTC. Translation gives CASSTGLAYNEQFF.

The V and J genes are TRBV10-3 and TRBJ2-7, with a weak D call TRBD2 (5 bases). The V end lost 0 bases, the J end lost 7 bases, and 13 bases lay between the germline ends. The CDR3 sequence is 14 residues long. In germline, CDR1 is ENHRY, CDR2 SYGVKD. For the CDR3, the DNA is TGTGCCATCAGTGAGTCTGTGATGCGCGGGGAGCAGTACTTC. Residues: CAISESVMRGEQYF.

V is TRBV18 and J is TRBJ1-2; D gene unclear. This CDR3 comprises 13 residues. V was shortened by 6 bases and J by 0 bases, with 8 bases between the two germline ends. CDR1 and CDR2 (germline): KGHSH, LQKENI. In DNA, the CDR3 is TGTGCCAGCTCCGACGTCGCTAACTATGGCTACACCTTC. Its translation is CASSDVANYGYTF. Using reference TRBV18 and TRBJ1-2 for the parts outside the CDR3, the full variable domain is NAGVMQNPRHLVRRRGQEARLRCSPMKGHSHVYWYRQLPEEGLKFMVYLQKENIIDESGMPKERFSAEFPKEGPSILRIQQVVRGDSAAYFCASSDVANYGYTFGSGTRLTVV.

CDR3 DNA sequence: TGTGCCAGCAGTGAAGCCGGGACAGGGATCCGAGGTGAGCAGTTCTTC. This codes for CASSEAGTGIRGEQFF. V gene TRBV25-1 combines with J gene TRBJ2-1; 9 bases map to TRBD1. Germline assignment: CDR1 MGHDK and CDR2 SYGVNS. V shed 2 bases and J 9 bases; nucleotides not matched to a gene: 11. The CDR3 contains 16 residues.